These 11 T cell receptor beta chains were sequenced from one sample in a study of blood T cells in healthy people across ages. A second PCR, run for roughly 7 to 11 cycles, used a sample-barcoded 5' primer plus a J-beta primer mix. TCRdb reprocessed the 5' RACE reads with MiXCR, giving one entry per CDR3 protein. The sample carries approximately 600,000 distinct CDR3 sequences, 58% recorded once. Sequencing was done on a sample of blood. The source is a man aged 60 to 69 in good health.

This clonotype has a handful of counts. The chain carries TRBV12-3 or TRBV12-4 and TRBJ1-1; no clear D gene. The germline V and J ends were trimmed by 2 bases and 2 bases, with 6 bases remaining between them. The CDR3 is made up of 13 amino acids. CDR3 bases: TGTGCCAGCAGTTTACAGACAAACACTGAAGCTTTCTTT. It specifies CASSLQTNTEAFF.

This clonotype showed up just a few times. The V call is TRBV20-1, the J call TRBJ1-1, with D possibly matching TRBD1 (5 bases). Germline V gives CDR1 DFQATT, CDR2 SNEGSKA (reference sequence). V dropped 4 bases and J dropped 1 base, with 16 bases sitting between them. This CDR3 comprises 15 residues. The CDR3 coding sequence is TGCAGTGCTACCCGACAGCTAACTGGGAACACTGAAGCTTTCTTT. Its protein is CSATRQLTGNTEAFF.

V usage is TRBV20-1 and J usage is TRBJ2-5; D is perhaps TRBD1 or TRBD2 (5 bases each). The germline V gene has CDR1 DFQATT and CDR2 SNEGSKA (reference sequence). Trimming removed 5 bases at V and 1 base at J, with 17 bases between. The CDR3 runs to 15 residues. CDR3 in DNA: TGCAGTGCTCAGTCTGGGTCGGGGCGCCAAGAGACCCAGTACTTC. This gives the protein CSAQSGSGRQETQYF.

This rearrangement joins TRBV5-1 to TRBJ2-3, with D possibly TRBD2 on 5 matching bases. Per germline, CDR1 SGHRS and CDR2 YFSETQ. CDR3 size: 15 residues. With 2 bases removed from V and 3 bases from J, the gap between germline ends came to 13 bases. The CDR3 loop is CASSFGLATTDTQYF. CDR3 nucleotides: TGCGCCAGCAGCTTTGGGTTAGCGACGACAGATACGCAGTATTTT.

The rearrangement joins TRBV6-2 or TRBV6-3 to TRBJ2-7; 8 nucleotides match TRBD2. The V segment lost 6 bases and the J segment 5 bases; nucleotides outside the gene matches: 9. CDR1 is MNHEY, CDR2 SVGEGT, per germline. The CDR3 is 14 residues long. The CDR3 DNA reads as TGTGCCAGCAGCCTGACTAGCGTCCGGGACGAGCAGTACTTC. It translates to CASSLTSVRDEQYF.

The table lists this clonotype with a few counts. The chain couples TRBV15 to TRBJ2-3, with 7 bases aligning to TRBD1. Unmatched junction bases numbered 5, after V lost 3 bases and J lost 5 bases. This CDR3 spans 14 amino acids. In germline, CDR1 is LNHNV, CDR2 YYDKDF (reference sequence). CDR3 amino acids: CATSSWDSRDTQYF. In nucleotides, the CDR3 is TGTGCCACCAGCAGTTGGGACAGTCGAGATACGCAGTATTTT.

The rearrangement joins TRBV28 to TRBJ2-7, with TRBD1 matching 10 bases. The end of the DNA aligns better with TRBJ2-5, so the J call may be wrong. The CDR3 covers 16 residues. In germline, CDR1 is MDHEN, CDR2 SYDVKM. This CDR3 reads CASSLNRDRGGETQYF. The DNA of the CDR3 is TGTGCCAGCAGCCTTAACCGGGACAGGGGAGGAGAGACCCAGTACTTC.

CDR3 region: CASSQARGHGYTF. CDR3 sequence (DNA): TGTGCCAGCAGCCAGGCCCGGGGGCACGGCTACACCTTC. This chain uses TRBV3-1 with TRBJ1-2; maybe TRBD1 (6 bases). CDR1 and CDR2 from the germline V gene are LGHDT and YNNKEL (reference sequence). Trimming stripped 3 bases from V and 8 bases from J, with 13 bases between. The CDR3 totals 13 residues.

This clonotype turned up a few times. The gene calls are TRBV12-3 or TRBV12-4 and TRBJ1-4; D gene ambiguous. V gave up 2 bases and J gave up 6 bases, with 10 bases separating them. The CDR3 totals 14 residues. The CDR3 sequence is CASSLLGRDEKLFF. DNA for the CDR3: TGTGCCAGCAGTTTACTGGGAAGAGATGAAAAACTGTTTTTT.

This chain uses TRBV6-5 with TRBJ1-5; D gene uncertain. CDR3 length: 14 residues. Trimming removed 0 bases from V and 7 bases from J, with 10 bases in between. The germline CDR1 and CDR2 sequences are MNHEY and SVGAGI. In DNA, the CDR3 is TGTGCCAGCAGTTACTCTAAGGGAGACCAGCCCCAGCATTTT. It encodes CASSYSKGDQPQHF.

This clonotype was seen more than once but under ten times. The genes are TRBV5-1 and TRBJ2-7; D uncertain. There are 16 residues in the CDR3. Germline V gives CDR1 SGHRS, CDR2 YFSETQ. The V gene lost 0 bases and the J gene lost 0 bases, with 13 bases spanning the gap. The CDR3 bases are TGCGCCAGCAGCTTGGAGACGAGGCGCTCCTCCTACGAGCAGTACTTC. The encoded protein is CASSLETRRSSYEQYF.